The clone carrying this TCR beta chain has more than one count but fewer than ten. J was trimmed by 5 bases and V by 1 base; bases with no gene match: 12. This CDR3 is 18 amino acids long. CDR1 is LGHDT, CDR2 YNNKEL, per germline (reference sequence). This sample is drawn from a study of blood T cell repertoires in COVID-19. Study in general: Italy, Spain and the United States were the sources of the convalescent and acute COVID-19 samples. Sources were T cells, B-cell-depleted T cells, or PBMCs; the material itself was cDNA or gDNA.

In the authors' workflow: Reference gene primer amplification yielded estimated nucleated cell counts. Sequenced by immunoSEQ multiplex PCR; TCRdb stores in-frame clones only, minus some. V and J calls and clone size are those listed in that table; D and trimming were worked out from the DNA. The data contain around 230,000 clones, about 85% of them singletons. The sequence was obtained from an elderly woman with acute or convalescent COVID-19. Material for sequencing was peripheral blood. V and J are TRBV3-1 (or the pseudogene TRBV3-2) and TRBJ2-5; the match to TRBD2 covers 11 bases. CDR3 residues: CASSQGFPSGGPRETQYF. The CDR3 nucleotides read TGTGCCAGCAGCCAAGGGTTCCCTAGCGGGGGGCCGAGGGAGACCCAGTACTTC.